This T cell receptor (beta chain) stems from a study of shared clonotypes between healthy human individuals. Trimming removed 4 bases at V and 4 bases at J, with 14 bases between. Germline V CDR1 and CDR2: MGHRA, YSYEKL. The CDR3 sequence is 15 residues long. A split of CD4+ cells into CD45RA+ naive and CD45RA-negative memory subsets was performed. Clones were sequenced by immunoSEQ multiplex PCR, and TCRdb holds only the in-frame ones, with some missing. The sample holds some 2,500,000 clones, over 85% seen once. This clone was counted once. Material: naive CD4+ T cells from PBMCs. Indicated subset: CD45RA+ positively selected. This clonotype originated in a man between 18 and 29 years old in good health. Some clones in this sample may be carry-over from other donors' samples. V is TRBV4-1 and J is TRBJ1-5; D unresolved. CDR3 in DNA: TGCGCCAGCAGCCCCCTTTTCCGGGAGAATCAGCCCCAGCATTTT. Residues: CASSPLFRENQPQHF.